The next 14 T cell receptor beta chains were all read from a single sample in a study of molecular identifiers for immune sequencing clone quantification. TCRdb ran MiXCR on the PCR reads and lists one entry per CDR3 protein. This sample has some 320,000 distinct CDR3 sequences; 20% to 25% occur once, and the top ten carry about 0.81%. Sequenced material: naive CD8+ T cells from blood, with Jurkat cell RNA spiked in. The subset denotes: FACS-sorted CD8+CD4-CCR7+CD45RA+ naive T cells. The receptors were sampled from a human donor in good health. Some libraries in this study had Jurkat cell RNA spiked in.

This clonotype was found a few times. The chain carries TRBV24-1 and TRBJ2-7; possibly TRBD2 for D (6 bases). V was clipped by 1 base and J by 6 bases, with 9 bases between them. Germline V CDR1 and CDR2: KGHDR, SFDVKD. The length of the CDR3 is 13 residues. CDR3 sequence reads: CATSDFQGGEQYF. CDR3 nucleotide sequence: TGTGCCACCAGTGATTTCCAGGGAGGCGAGCAGTACTTC.

This clonotype turned up a few times. The chain has TRBV7-9 and TRBJ1-2; no firm D call. Germline values: CDR1 SEHNR, CDR2 FQNEAQ (reference sequence). This CDR3 region has 15 residues. V dropped 1 base and J dropped 4 bases, with 13 bases sitting between them. The DNA for the CDR3 is TGTGCCAGCAGCTTAGGCACTACTGAAGGCTATGGCTACACCTTC. Translating it yields CASSLGTTEGYGYTF.

The chain has TRBV10-3 and TRBJ2-1, with 8 positions matching TRBD2. V shed 4 bases and J 3 bases; nucleotides not matched to a gene: 2. CDR1 and CDR2 (germline): ENHRY, SYGVKD. The CDR3 is made up of 14 amino acids. CDR3 DNA: TGTGCCATCAGTGCTAGCGGGCTCTACAATGAGCAGTTCTTC. This sequence encodes CAISASGLYNEQFF.

J is TRBJ1-2 and V is TRBV7-9, with 8 nucleotides matching TRBD1. Germline values: CDR1 SEHNR, CDR2 FQNEAQ (reference sequence). The junction had 10 bases not matched to a gene; V was cut back by 7 bases and J by 0 bases. CDR3 length: 16 amino acids. The CDR3 loop reads CASTPPTGDANYGYTF. DNA for the CDR3: TGTGCCAGCACGCCCCCGACAGGGGATGCTAACTATGGCTACACCTTC.

This clonotype occurred many times. This rearrangement joins TRBV7-2 to TRBJ1-5; D is unresolved. Trimming took 5 bases from V and 1 from J, leaving 12 bases between them. From germline, CDR1 is SGHTA and CDR2 FQGNSA. The CDR3 consists of 15 residues. The CDR3 loop is CASSRNHDSNQPQHF. In DNA, the CDR3 is TGTGCCAGCAGCCGAAATCATGACAGCAATCAGCCCCAGCATTTT.

This chain joins TRBV4-1 and TRBJ2-7; possible D gene TRBD1, 5 bases. V was shortened by 0 bases and J by 3 bases, with 15 bases between the two germline ends. The CDR3 totals 16 residues. Germline values: CDR1 MGHRA, CDR2 YSYEKL. As DNA, the CDR3 is TGCGCCAGCAGCCAAGATGGGGCCACGCTCTACTACGAGCAGTACTTC. Its protein product is CASSQDGATLYYEQYF.

This clonotype was recorded at least ten times. V usage is TRBV7-6 and J usage is TRBJ2-5; possible D gene TRBD2, 6 bases. The CDR3 covers 16 residues. Trimming stripped 5 bases from V and 4 bases from J, with 20 bases between. Germline V CDR1 and CDR2: SGHVS, FNYEAQ. The CDR3: CASSPSASGGGETQYF. DNA of the CDR3: TGTGCCAGCAGCCCTAGCGCCTCTGGGGGAGGAGAGACCCAGTACTTC.

Concerning this clonotype: A much bigger clone sits one base away, suggesting this may be a read error. The chain couples TRBV7-9 to TRBJ2-2; 13 bases fit TRBD2. V shed 5 bases and J 0 bases; nucleotides not matched to a gene: 9. CDR1 and CDR2 from the germline V gene are SEHNR and FQNEAQ (reference sequence). The CDR3 has 19 amino acids. The CDR3 DNA reads TGTGCCAGCAGCAAAGGACTAGCGGGAGTGTCCGCGAACACCGGGGAGCTGTTTTTT. As protein: CASSKGLAGVSANTGELFF.

This clonotype was recorded at least ten times. V is TRBV27 and J is TRBJ1-4; D gene unclear. Looked up from germline, CDR1 is MNHEY and CDR2 is SMNVEV (reference sequence). The CDR3 has 15 residues. Trimming shortened V by 5 bases and J by 2 bases, and 12 bases separated the two germline ends. The chain's CDR3 is CASSPEGRTNEKLFF. The CDR3 DNA reads as TGTGCCAGCAGTCCCGAGGGTCGCACTAATGAAAAACTGTTTTTT.

The sample holds a few counts of this clonotype. V and J are TRBV12-3 or TRBV12-4 and TRBJ2-7, with TRBD2 identical over 14 bases. The junction had 12 bases not matched to a gene; V was cut back by 2 bases and J by 6 bases. This CDR3 has 18 residues. The CDR3 sequence is CASSLWGTSGSLAAEQYF. CDR3 nucleotides: TGTGCCAGCAGTTTATGGGGGACTAGCGGGAGCCTTGCGGCCGAGCAGTACTTC.

This clonotype was seen repeatedly, ten times or more. The rearrangement uses TRBV5-1 and TRBJ2-5; tentative D call: TRBD1 (5 bases). CDR1 is SGHRS, CDR2 YFSETQ, per germline. This CDR3 contains 14 residues. Trimming cost V 4 bases and J 2 bases, with 12 bases left between them. The CDR3 coding sequence is TGCGCCAGCAGCGACTGGCAGGGACAAGAGACCCAGTACTTC. Amino acids: CASSDWQGQETQYF. The complete variable domain, with remaining parts taken from reference TRBV5-1 and TRBJ2-5, reads KAGVTQTPRYLIKTRGQQVTLSCSPISGHRSVSWYQQTPGQGLQFLFEYFSETQRNKGNFPGRFSGRQFSNSRSEMNVSTLELGDSALYLCASSDWQGQETQYFGPGTRLLVL.

Ten or more counts support this clonotype. This chain uses TRBV4-1 with TRBJ2-2, with 11 bases fitting TRBD2. The V gene end was trimmed by 4 bases and the J gene end by 3 bases; junction bases not matched to a gene: 4. The CDR3 loop spans 16 amino acids. Germline V CDR1 and CDR2: MGHRA, YSYEKL. The CDR3 loop reads CASSPLGLADTGELFF. For the CDR3, the DNA is TGCGCCAGCAGCCCGCTGGGACTAGCGGACACCGGGGAGCTGTTTTTT.

Remarks on this clonotype: Being one base from a much bigger clone, this may be a read error. This sequence joins TRBV7-9 and TRBJ2-5, with 8 positions matching TRBD2. The germline gives CDR1 SEHNR, CDR2 FQNEAQ (reference sequence). The CDR3 runs to 15 residues. CDR3 in amino acids: CASSLSAGEGETQHF. The CDR3 DNA follows: TGTGCCAGCAGCTTATCAGCGGGAGAAGGAGAGACCCAGCACTTC.

V and J are TRBV30 and TRBJ2-7; D is uncertain. The V end was cut by 5 bases, the J end by 5 bases, with 16 bases between. CDR3 length: 13 residues. Germline-derived CDR1 and CDR2 are GTSNPN and SVGIG (reference sequence). CDR3 protein: CAWGRSAGHEQYF. The DNA of the CDR3 is TGTGCCTGGGGACGGAGCGCCGGGCACGAGCAGTACTTC.